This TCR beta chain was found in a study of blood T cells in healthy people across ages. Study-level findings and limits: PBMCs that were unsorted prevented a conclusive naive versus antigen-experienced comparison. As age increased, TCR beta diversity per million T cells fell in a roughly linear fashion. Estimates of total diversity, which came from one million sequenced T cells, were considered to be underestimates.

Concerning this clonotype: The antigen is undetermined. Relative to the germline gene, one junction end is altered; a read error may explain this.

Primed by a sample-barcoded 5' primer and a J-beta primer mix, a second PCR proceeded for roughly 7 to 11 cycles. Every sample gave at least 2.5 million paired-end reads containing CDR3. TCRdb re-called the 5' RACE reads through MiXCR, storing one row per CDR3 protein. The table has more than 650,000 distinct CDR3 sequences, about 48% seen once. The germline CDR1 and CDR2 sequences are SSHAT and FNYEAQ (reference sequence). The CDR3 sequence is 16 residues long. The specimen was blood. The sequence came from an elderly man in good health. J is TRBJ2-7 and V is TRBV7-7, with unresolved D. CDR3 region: CASSPGLFRQSYEQYF. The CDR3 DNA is TGTGCTAGCAGCCCAGGCCTTTTCAGGCAATCCTACGAGCAGTACTTC. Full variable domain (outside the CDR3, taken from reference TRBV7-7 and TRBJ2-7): GAGVSQSPRYKVTKRGQDVTLRCDPISSHATLYWYQQALGQGPEFLTYFNYEAQPDKSGLPSDRFSAERPEGSISTLTIQRTEQRDSAMYRCASSPGLFRQSYEQYFGPGTRLTVT.